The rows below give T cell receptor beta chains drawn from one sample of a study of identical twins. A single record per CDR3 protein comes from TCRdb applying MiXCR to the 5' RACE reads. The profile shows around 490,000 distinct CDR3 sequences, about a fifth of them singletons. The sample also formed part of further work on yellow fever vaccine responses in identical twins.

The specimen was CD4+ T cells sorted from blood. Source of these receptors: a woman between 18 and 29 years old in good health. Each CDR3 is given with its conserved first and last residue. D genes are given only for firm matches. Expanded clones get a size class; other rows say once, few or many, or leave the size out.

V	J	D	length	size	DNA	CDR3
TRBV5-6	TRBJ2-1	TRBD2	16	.	TGTGCCAGCAGCCCAACCCGCGGGGGGACCTACAATGAGCAGTTCTTC	CASSPTRGGTYNEQFF
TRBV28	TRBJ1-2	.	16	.	TGTGCCAGCACGAGGGGAGGGATCGGCTTATCCTATGGCTACACCTTC	CASTRGGIGLSYGYTF
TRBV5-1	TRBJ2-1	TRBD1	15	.	TGCGCCAGCAGCCCAAGGACAGGGGAATTCAATGAGCAGTTCTTC	CASSPRTGEFNEQFF
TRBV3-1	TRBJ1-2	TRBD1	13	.	TGTGCCAGCAGCCAAGGGACAGGGCCCGGCTACACCTTC	CASSQGTGPGYTF
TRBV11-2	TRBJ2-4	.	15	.	TGTGCCAGCAGCTTAGATCCGGGAACCAAAAACATTCAGTACTTC	CASSLDPGTKNIQYF
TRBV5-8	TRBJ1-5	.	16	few	TGTGCCAGCAGCTTAGAACACCGAGTTAGCAATCAGCCCCAGCATTTT	CASSLEHRVSNQPQHF
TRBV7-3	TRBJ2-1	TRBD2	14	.	TGTGCCAGCAGCCGGGGGGGGAAGCCCAATGAGCAGTTCTTC	CASSRGGKPNEQFF
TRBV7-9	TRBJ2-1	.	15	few	TGTGCCAGCAGCTTTGAGGTATTTCCCCACAATGAGCAGTTCTTC	CASSFEVFPHNEQFF
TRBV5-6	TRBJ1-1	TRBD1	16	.	TGTGCCAGCAGCTTGGGGCCGGGACAGGGTATTGAGAAAGCTTTCTTT	CASSLGPGQGIEKAFF
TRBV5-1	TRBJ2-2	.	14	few	TGCGCCAGCAGCTTGTCCAAGAACACCGGGGAGCTGTTTTTT	CASSLSKNTGELFF
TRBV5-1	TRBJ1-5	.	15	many	TGCGCCAGCAGCTTGGGGGGGGGTAGCAATCAGCCCCAGCATTTT	CASSLGGGSNQPQHF
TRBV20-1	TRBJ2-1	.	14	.	TGCAGTGCTGTGAGCGGGATAGGGGGCAATGAGCAGTTCTTC	CSAVSGIGGNEQFF
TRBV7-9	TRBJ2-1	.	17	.	TGTGCCAGCAGCACCCGCCCTATCCGGGACTCCGGGCGCGAGCAGTTCTTC	CASSTRPIRDSGREQFF
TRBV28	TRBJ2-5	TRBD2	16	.	TGTGCCAGCAGTCCAGCGAGCGGGAGTAGCGGGGAGACCCAGTACTTC	CASSPASGSSGETQYF
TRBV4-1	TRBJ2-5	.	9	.	TGCGCCAGCAGCCAAGGGCAGTACTTC	CASSQGQYF
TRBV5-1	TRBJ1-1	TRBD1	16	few	TGCGCCAGCAGCCGGAACCTTGACAGGGGGGATCCTGAAGCTTTCTTT	CASSRNLDRGDPEAFF
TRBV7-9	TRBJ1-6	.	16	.	TGTGCCAGCAGCTCCAGTAGGTGGGCGTCGGAATCACCCCTCCACTTT	CASSSSRWASESPLHF
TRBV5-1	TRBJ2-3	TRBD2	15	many	TGCGCCAGCAGTCGAACGGGGGGATCCACAGATACGCAGTATTTT	CASSRTGGSTDTQYF
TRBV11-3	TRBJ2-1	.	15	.	TGTGCCAGCAGCTCTGCACAGGGAATTGTCAATGAGCAGTTCTTC	CASSSAQGIVNEQFF
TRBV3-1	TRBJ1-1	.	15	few	TGTGCCAGCAGCCAAGACTTGATTAAGGGCACTGAAGCTTTCTTT	CASSQDLIKGTEAFF
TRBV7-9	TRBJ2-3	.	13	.	TGTGCCAGCAGCTCAGCGGACGTTTATACGCAGTATTTT	CASSSADVYTQYF
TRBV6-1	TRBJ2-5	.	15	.	TGTGCCAGCAGTGAAGCCTGGACGGTACGGGAGACCCAGTACTTC	CASSEAWTVRETQYF
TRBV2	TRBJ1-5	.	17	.	TGTGCCAGCAGTGAAGCCCCGGGACTGTATAGCAATCAGCCCCAGCATTTT	CASSEAPGLYSNQPQHF